These 32 T cell receptor beta chains share one sample of origin, sequenced in a study of blood T cell repertoires in COVID-19. Generated by immunoSEQ multiplex PCR, the TCRdb table keeps only in-frame clones and is missing some. This table has 95,000 to 100,000 clones, approximately 80% appearing once. Material for sequencing was peripheral blood. These receptors were taken from a human donor in a cohort sampled during active COVID-19.

The chain links TRBV12-3 or TRBV12-4 to TRBJ2-3; possibly TRBD2 for D (6 bases). This CDR3 region has 13 residues. V lost 6 bases, J lost 2 bases, and 9 bases lay in between. The CDR3 bases are TGTGCCAGCAGGCTACTAGCCACAGATACGCAGTATTTT. Its protein is CASRLLATDTQYF.

The V gene is TRBV12-3 or TRBV12-4, the J gene TRBJ1-6; unclear D gene. This CDR3 region has 12 residues. V gave up 2 bases and J gave up 7 bases, with 3 bases separating them. The CDR3 coding sequence is TGTGCCAGCAGTTTACTAAATTCACCCCTCCACTTT. Its translation: CASSLLNSPLHF.

The chain employs TRBV15 and TRBJ1-1, with D uncertain. V was trimmed by 5 bases and J by 8 bases, leaving 12 bases between them. This CDR3 contains 12 residues. The germline gives CDR1 LNHNV, CDR2 YYDKDF (reference sequence). Here the CDR3 reads CATSVGIAEAFF. The CDR3 coding sequence is TGTGCCACCAGCGTCGGGATTGCGGAAGCTTTCTTT.

Points on this clone: In the same sample, other DNA sequences code for this CDR3. The CDR3 DNA reads TGTGCCAGCAGCCCCCGACAGGGGGCTAACTATGGCTACACCTTC. Translation: CASSPRQGANYGYTF. The rearrangement joins TRBV7-9 to TRBJ1-2; 9 bases agree with TRBD1. The CDR3 consists of 15 residues. Germline assignment: CDR1 SEHNR and CDR2 FQNEAQ (reference sequence). The V gene end was trimmed by 5 bases and the J gene end by 0 bases; junction bases not matched to a gene: 4.

This clone has only a few counts. The chain couples TRBV7-2 to TRBJ1-1; the D gene is possibly TRBD1 (5 bases). This CDR3 has 13 amino acids. The germline V and J ends were trimmed by 5 bases and 2 bases, with 9 bases remaining between them. Germline CDR1 is SGHTA and CDR2 is FQGNSA. CDR3 in amino acids: CASSPTVNTEAFF. The CDR3 region has the DNA TGTGCCAGCAGCCCGACAGTTAACACTGAAGCTTTCTTT.

In DNA form, the CDR3 reads TGTGCCACCAGTGAGTCAGGGGGCCTTGAGACCCAGTACTTC. Translated: CATSESGGLETQYF. V is TRBV24-1 and J is TRBJ2-5; 8 nucleotides agree with TRBD1. Germline V gives CDR1 KGHDR, CDR2 SFDVKD. With V trimmed by 4 bases and J by 5 bases, 5 bases remained unmatched. There are 14 residues in the CDR3.

The chain is built from TRBV2 and TRBJ2-1; the D is unclear. Germline CDR1 and CDR2: SNHLY and FYNNEI. Trimming shortened V by 1 base and J by 3 bases, and 7 bases separated the two germline ends. This CDR3 region has 14 residues. The CDR3 here is CASSEVVSYNEQFF. For the CDR3, the DNA is TGTGCCAGCAGTGAAGTCGTCAGCTACAATGAGCAGTTCTTC.

The chain employs TRBV6-5 and TRBJ1-5; 10 nucleotides match TRBD1. Germline V lookup: CDR1 MNHEY, CDR2 SVGAGI. The length of the CDR3 is 15 residues. Trimming cost V 6 bases and J 7 bases; bases outside gene matches: 9. This CDR3 is CASRPGQGLMQPQHF. The CDR3 DNA is TGTGCCAGCAGGCCGGGACAGGGGTTAATGCAGCCCCAGCATTTT.

This clone was observed once. This chain joins TRBV10-1 and TRBJ1-6; possibly TRBD1 for D (6 bases). CDR3 length: 15 amino acids. Germline V gene lookup returns CDR1 WNHNN and CDR2 SYGVQD (reference sequence). The V gene lost 0 bases and the J gene lost 7 bases, with 10 bases spanning the gap. The CDR3 DNA follows: TGCGCCAGCAGTGAGTCAACACAGGGAAATTCACCCCTCCACTTT. Translated, it gives CASSESTQGNSPLHF.

V usage is TRBV7-3 and J usage is TRBJ2-7; 7 bases are shared with TRBD1. This CDR3 region has 13 residues. The junction had 5 bases not matched to a gene; V was cut back by 5 bases and J by 4 bases. Germline-derived CDR1 and CDR2 are SGHTA and FQGTGA. CDR3 bases: TGTGCCAGCAGCCAAGAACAGGGGTACGAGCAGTACTTC. Translation gives CASSQEQGYEQYF.

This clone was counted once. The chain couples TRBV10-3 to TRBJ2-5; TRBD1 might be the D (6 bases). V gave up 0 bases and J gave up 6 bases, with 20 bases separating them. The germline V gene has CDR1 ENHRY and CDR2 SYGVKD. The CDR3 is 17 residues long. The CDR3 DNA is TGTGCCATCAGTGAGTCGGACATGACAGGAGTAGGAAAGACCCAGTACTTC. This codes for CAISESDMTGVGKTQYF.

The rearrangement uses TRBV19 and TRBJ2-5; TRBD2 might be the D (7 bases). The CDR3 is 16 residues long. Germline lookup yields CDR1 LNHDA and CDR2 SQIVND (reference sequence). Between the trimmed V and J ends, which lost 10 bases and 0 bases, there was a span of 21 bases. The CDR3 DNA sequence: TGTGCCACCTCAATGGGGGGGACAAATAACCAAGAGACCCAGTACTTC. It encodes CATSMGGTNNQETQYF.

The chain couples TRBV5-1 to TRBJ1-1; D is uncertain. Germline CDR1 reads SGHRS; CDR2 reads YFSETQ. V was cut by 2 bases and J by 3 bases, with 11 bases left in between. The CDR3 is made up of 14 amino acids. The chain's CDR3 is CASSFIGRDTEAFF. CDR3 coding DNA: TGCGCCAGCAGCTTTATAGGGCGGGACACTGAAGCTTTCTTT.

This chain links TRBV5-5 with TRBJ2-1; 7 nucleotides align to TRBD2. Germline-derived CDR1 and CDR2 are SGHKS and YYEKEE (reference sequence). There are 15 residues in the CDR3. V lost 5 bases and J lost 2; bases outside the gene matches: 7. The chain's CDR3 is CASSSSGGTYNEQFF. CDR3 in DNA: TGTGCCAGCAGTTCTAGCGGCGGGACCTACAATGAGCAGTTCTTC.

This clone was seen a single time. The chain has TRBV6-5 and TRBJ1-1, with 8 nucleotides matching TRBD1. From germline, CDR1 is MNHEY and CDR2 SVGAGI. V gave up 4 bases and J gave up 4 bases; unmatched junction bases: 2. The CDR3 totals 13 residues. The CDR3 DNA is TGTGCCAGCAGTTTTGACAGGGGCACTGAAGCTTTCTTT. The encoded protein is CASSFDRGTEAFF.

The chain joins TRBV21-1 to TRBJ1-1. TRBV21-1 is noted as a pseudogene. The CDR3 consists of 15 residues. The CDR3 protein is CASSKAAGMNTEAFF. DNA of the CDR3: TGTGCCAGCAGCAAAGCGGCGGGAATGAACACTGAAGCTTTCTTT.

The rearrangement uses TRBV14 and TRBJ1-1; maybe TRBD1 (6 bases). Per germline, CDR1 SGHDN and CDR2 FVKESK. The CDR3 covers 15 residues. The ends were cut back, 3 bases at V and 1 base at J, with 12 bases in the middle. For the CDR3, the DNA is TGTGCCAGCAGCCAGACGACAGGAAGGAACACTGAAGCTTTCTTT. It yields the protein CASSQTTGRNTEAFF.

V and J are TRBV19 and TRBJ1-6, with 9 bases lining up with TRBD1. V gave up 4 bases and J gave up 5 bases; unmatched junction bases: 9. CDR1 is LNHDA and CDR2 is SQIVND in the germline V gene (reference sequence). The CDR3 sequence is 17 residues long. The DNA for the CDR3 is TGTGCCAGTAGTACAAGTAACAGGGGGCCAAATAATTCACCCCTCCACTTT. Protein: CASSTSNRGPNNSPLHF. The full variable domain, rest sourced from reference TRBV19 and TRBJ1-6, is DGGITQSPKYLFRKEGQNVTLSCEQNLNHDAMYWYRQDPGQGLRLIYYSQIVNDFQKGDIAEGYSVSREKKESFPLTVTSAQKNPTAFYLCASSTSNRGPNNSPLHFGNGTRLTVT.

The genes are TRBV28 and TRBJ2-7; 8 bases map to TRBD2. This CDR3 contains 15 residues. J was trimmed by 0 bases and V by 6 bases; bases with no gene match: 7. Per the germline V gene, CDR1 is MDHEN and CDR2 is SYDVKM. CDR3 amino acids: CASSTQTSASYEQYF. DNA of the CDR3: TGTGCCAGCAGCACTCAGACTAGCGCCTCCTACGAGCAGTACTTC. The variable domain in full, completed from reference TRBV28 and TRBJ2-7, reads DVKVTQSSRYLVKRTGEKVFLECVQDMDHENMFWYRQDPGLGLRLIYFSYDVKMKEKGDIPEGYSVSREKKERFSLILESASTNQTSMYLCASSTQTSASYEQYFGPGTRLTVT.

The J gene is TRBJ2-1, the V gene TRBV5-1, with 13 bases identical to TRBD2. With 1 base clipped from V and 0 bases from J, the junction kept 4 bases outside the gene matches. CDR3 length equals 18 residues. The V gene's germline CDR1 is SGHRS and CDR2 YFSETQ. This CDR3 reads CASSLRTSGGSSYNEQFF. Here the CDR3 DNA reads TGCGCCAGCAGCTTGAGGACTAGCGGGGGCAGCTCCTACAATGAGCAGTTCTTC.

The genes are TRBV6-1 and TRBJ2-2; 7 bases are shared with TRBD1. From germline, CDR1 is MNHNS and CDR2 SASEGT. Germline trimming cut 0 bases from V and 2 bases from J; bases unmatched to any gene: 6. The CDR3 sequence is 17 residues long. The CDR3 spells CASSEALRGLNTGELFF. The CDR3, as DNA: TGTGCCAGCAGTGAAGCGCTGAGGGGGCTTAACACCGGGGAGCTGTTTTTT.

This clone was recorded only once. The chain carries TRBV14 and TRBJ2-3; a weak D match, TRBD1 (6 bases). Germline V gene sequence: CDR1 SGHDN, CDR2 FVKESK. The CDR3 is made up of 14 amino acids. V was clipped by 4 bases and J by 7 bases, with 15 bases between them. The CDR3 loop reads CASSPQVRGHTQYF. The CDR3, as DNA: TGTGCCAGCAGCCCTCAGGTCAGGGGACATACGCAGTATTTT.

The CDR3, as DNA: TGTGCCAGCAGTTTATCCCTAGCGGGGTCCAAAAACATTCAGTACTTC. It yields the protein CASSLSLAGSKNIQYF. V gene TRBV27 combines with J gene TRBJ2-4, with 9 bases fitting TRBD2. V lost 0 bases and J lost 2; bases outside the gene matches: 2. Germline V gene lookup returns CDR1 MNHEY and CDR2 SMNVEV (reference sequence). The CDR3 is 16 amino acids.

This clone was observed a few times. The gene calls are TRBV29-1 and TRBJ1-1; 7 bases map to TRBD1. The CDR3 sequence is 12 residues long. V shed 7 bases, J shed 4 bases, and the junction held 6 bases outside the gene matches. CDR1 and CDR2 (germline): SQVTM, ANQGSEA. The chain's CDR3 is CSAGRQGTEAFF. CDR3 bases: TGCAGCGCCGGTAGACAGGGCACTGAAGCTTTCTTT.

The chain links TRBV3-1 (or the pseudogene TRBV3-2) to TRBJ1-3; 7 bases align to TRBD1. V lost 0 bases, J lost 0 bases, and 2 bases stayed unmatched. The CDR3 runs 16 residues. The V gene's germline CDR1 is LGHDT and CDR2 YNNKEL (reference sequence). In DNA, the CDR3 is TGTGCCAGCAGCCAAGAGGACAGGTTCTCTGGAAACACCATATATTTT. It encodes CASSQEDRFSGNTIYF.

The chain employs TRBV5-4 and TRBJ1-2; perhaps TRBD1 as D (5 bases). Germline V lookup: CDR1 SGHNT, CDR2 YYREEE (reference sequence). The CDR3 consists of 15 residues. Trimming stripped 2 bases from V and 2 bases from J, with 13 bases between. The CDR3 nucleotides read TGTGCCAGCAGCTTTGACAGATCCTTAAACTATGGCTACACCTTC. It codes for CASSFDRSLNYGYTF.

CDR3 region: CASSTWTGGVTEAFF. In DNA, the CDR3 is TGTGCCAGCAGCACGTGGACAGGGGGCGTCACTGAAGCTTTCTTT. This chain uses TRBV7-9 with TRBJ1-1; 11 bases fit TRBD1. The V gene's germline CDR1 is SEHNR and CDR2 FQNEAQ (reference sequence). Trimming at V came to 5 bases and at J to 4 bases, leaving 6 bases not matched to a gene. This CDR3 is 15 amino acids long.

The chain has TRBV10-2 and TRBJ1-1; TRBD1 matches at 8 bases. Trimming took 6 bases from V and 8 from J; bases not matched to a gene: 5. The CDR3 has 12 residues. Germline V gene lookup returns CDR1 WSHSY and CDR2 SAAADI. CDR3: CASRDRETEAFF. The CDR3 nucleotides read TGCGCCAGCAGGGACAGGGAAACCGAAGCTTTCTTT.

V usage is TRBV23-1 and J usage is TRBJ1-3, with D unclear. TRBV23-1 is an ORF; its function is uncertain. This CDR3 spans 16 amino acids. Trimming stripped 0 bases from V and 0 bases from J, with 9 bases between. The CDR3 sequence: CASSQSAEASGNTIYF. Here the CDR3 DNA reads TGCGCCAGCAGTCAATCGGCGGAAGCCTCTGGAAACACCATATATTTT.

This sequence joins TRBV3-1 (or the pseudogene TRBV3-2) and TRBJ1-5, with D unclear. V lost 1 base and J lost 2, with 9 bases in between. The CDR3 has 15 residues. The germline V gene encodes CDR1 LGHDT and CDR2 YNNKEL (reference sequence). CDR3 loop: CASSQGRLGNQPQHF. In DNA, the CDR3 is TGTGCCAGCAGCCAAGGGCGGTTGGGCAATCAGCCCCAGCATTTT.

This chain links TRBV11-2 with TRBJ1-6; D is unclear. The CDR3 spans 14 residues. The V gene lost 5 bases and the J gene lost 6 bases, with 11 bases spanning the gap. Germline CDR1 reads SGHAT; CDR2 reads FQNNGV. The CDR3 spells CASSPPVSNSPLHF. As DNA, the CDR3 is TGTGCCAGCAGCCCGCCCGTGAGTAATTCACCCCTCCACTTT.

The rearrangement uses TRBV2 and TRBJ2-1, with a tentative D call TRBD1 (5 bases). Trimming took 2 bases from V and 15 from J, leaving 14 bases between them. The germline V gene encodes CDR1 SNHLY and CDR2 FYNNEI. This CDR3 spans 12 amino acids. The CDR3 region is CASSENVGRGFF. CDR3 coding DNA: TGTGCCAGCAGTGAAAATGTCGGAAGGGGGTTCTTC.